The rows below give T cell receptor beta chains drawn from one sample of a study of cytomegalovirus exposure and HLA in healthy donors. Profiled with immunoSEQ multiplex PCR; TCRdb holds only in-frame clones, not every one. The sample has tens of thousands of clones; approximately 74% are singletons. Sequencing was carried out using PBMCs. Receptors were obtained from a woman aged 25-40 years in good health and CMV-seropositive. CDR3s include the opening cysteine and the closing phenylalanine or tryptophan. Each record gives: clone size, V gene, D gene, J gene, CDR3 DNA, CDR3 protein. A D gene is named only where the DNA matches it firmly. The size entry is marked missing in some rows and otherwise reads once, few, many or a size class.

once	TRBV28	NA	TRBJ2-1	TGTGCCAGCAGTTTTATTGTAAAATACAATGAGCAGTTCTTC	CASSFIVKYNEQFF
few	TRBV5-5	NA	TRBJ2-1	TGTGCCAGCAGCGGGCAGGGGTGGGTTGAGCAGTTCTTC	CASSGQGWVEQFF
once	TRBV30	TRBD1	TRBJ2-7	TGTGCCTGGAGCCGGGACAGGGGTTCCGAGCAGTACTTC	CAWSRDRGSEQYF
NA	TRBV28	TRBD1	TRBJ1-2	TGTGCCAGCAGTTACAGGGGGCGCATCAATGGCTACACCTTC	CASSYRGRINGYTF
NA	TRBV6-5	TRBD2	TRBJ2-7	TGTGCCAGCAGTCTTAGCGGGCTTACCTACGAGCAGTACTTC	CASSLSGLTYEQYF
NA	TRBV6-5	NA	TRBJ1-1	TGTGCCAGCAGCACCGGGAGGAACACTGAAGCTTTCTTT	CASSTGRNTEAFF
NA	TRBV7-2	TRBD2	TRBJ2-2	TGTGCCAGCAGCCTAGCGGGAGGGATGAGGGAGCTGTTTTTT	CASSLAGGMRELFF
few	TRBV29-1	TRBD1	TRBJ1-1	TGCAGCGTCACTACAGGGGAGACTGAAGCTTTCTTT	CSVTTGETEAFF
NA	TRBV2	NA	TRBJ1-2	TGTGTTTCCTCCAGGGGCCCCTATGGCTACACCTTC	CVSSRGPYGYTF
NA	TRBV29-1	NA	TRBJ1-1	TGCAGCGTTGGACAGACGCTCACGGGAGCTTTCTTT	CSVGQTLTGAFF
NA	TRBV9	NA	TRBJ2-3	TGTGCCAGCAGCGCCTCAGGGCTCACAGATACGCAGTATTTT	CASSASGLTDTQYF
few	TRBV29-1	NA	TRBJ1-1	TGCAGCGTTTATGAGGCTACTGAAGCTTTCTTT	CSVYEATEAFF
NA	TRBV5-4	NA	TRBJ1-1	TGTGCCAGCAGCTTGACCGCCGACAGGGAAGCTTTCTTT	CASSLTADREAFF
once	TRBV29-1	NA	TRBJ1-1	TGCAGCGTGGCCTCTGGGGCGTCTCTGAACACTGAAGCTTTCTTT	CSVASGASLNTEAFF
NA	TRBV13	NA	TRBJ1-1	TGTGCCAGCAGCAACCGACAGGAGAAGAACACTGAAGCTTTCTTT	CASSNRQEKNTEAFF
NA	TRBV7-2	NA	TRBJ2-3	TGTGCCAGCAGCCTCGGGGTTAGCACAGATACGCAGTATTTT	CASSLGVSTDTQYF
few	TRBV5-4	NA	TRBJ1-1	TGTGCCAGCAGCTTGGCGGGAGCGGCTTTCTTT	CASSLAGAAFF